The rows below give T cell receptor beta chains drawn from one sample of a study of shared clonotypes between healthy human individuals. TCRdb's table, derived via immunoSEQ multiplex PCR, lists solely in-frame clones and lacks some. This repertoire shows around 2,000,000 clones, 85% to 95% found once; its top ten account for 0.13%. Sequences were obtained from naive CD4+ T cells sorted from blood. The source of these receptors is a man between 18 and 29 years old in good health. Each CDR3 is given with its conserved first and last residue. The D gene is left open where the match is weak. Clone size appears in some rows only: once, few, many, or a class for an expanded clone.

j_gene: TRBJ2-7; abundance: NA; v_gene: TRBV28; d_gene: TRBD1; CDR3nt: TGTGCCAGCAGTCAGGGGGACAGGGCCTCGTTCGAGCAGTACTTC; CDR3aa: CASSQGDRASFEQYF
j_gene: TRBJ2-5; abundance: once; v_gene: TRBV7-2; d_gene: NA; CDR3nt: TGTGCCAGCAGCTTATGGGTTAGCGGCCAAGAGACCCAGTACTTC; CDR3aa: CASSLWVSGQETQYF
j_gene: TRBJ2-7; abundance: NA; v_gene: TRBV5-4; d_gene: TRBD1; CDR3nt: TGTGCCAGCAGCTCGGGGACAGTCTCCTACGAGCAGTACTTC; CDR3aa: CASSSGTVSYEQYF
j_gene: TRBJ1-6; abundance: NA; v_gene: TRBV27; d_gene: NA; CDR3nt: TGTGCCAGCAGTTTGGGGGGGGCGCATAATTCACCCCTCCACTTT; CDR3aa: CASSLGGAHNSPLHF
j_gene: TRBJ2-2; abundance: NA; v_gene: TRBV5-6; d_gene: TRBD1; CDR3nt: TGTGCCAGCAGTTTGACAGGGCCAAACACCGGGGAGCTGTTTTTT; CDR3aa: CASSLTGPNTGELFF
j_gene: TRBJ2-2; abundance: NA; v_gene: TRBV11-3; d_gene: TRBD1; CDR3nt: TGTGCCAGCAGCCGGACAGGCGCCGGGGAGCTGTTTTTT; CDR3aa: CASSRTGAGELFF
j_gene: TRBJ2-3; abundance: NA; v_gene: TRBV5-4; d_gene: NA; CDR3nt: TGTGCCAGCAGCTGGCTCATCGGAGGGGTAACGGATACGCAGTATTTT; CDR3aa: CASSWLIGGVTDTQYF
j_gene: TRBJ2-7; abundance: NA; v_gene: TRBV28; d_gene: NA; CDR3nt: TGTGCCAGCAGTTCCCAGGGCAGGTACGAGCAGTACTTC; CDR3aa: CASSSQGRYEQYF
j_gene: TRBJ2-2; abundance: NA; v_gene: TRBV6-1; d_gene: NA; CDR3nt: TGTGCCAGCAGTGAAACAGGGCCCCCCGGGGAGCTGTTTTTT; CDR3aa: CASSETGPPGELFF
j_gene: TRBJ1-1; abundance: NA; v_gene: TRBV19; d_gene: NA; CDR3nt: TGTGCCAGTAGCCGTCTTCAGGAAATGAACACTGAAGCTTTCTTT; CDR3aa: CASSRLQEMNTEAFF
j_gene: TRBJ1-1; abundance: NA; v_gene: TRBV28; d_gene: NA; CDR3nt: TGTGCCAGCACATTTAGTGGGGGAGCTTTCTTT; CDR3aa: CASTFSGGAFF
j_gene: TRBJ2-7; abundance: NA; v_gene: TRBV18; d_gene: TRBD2; CDR3nt: TGTGCCAGCTCACCACCGGGCAGGGAGGGACACGAGCAGTACTTC; CDR3aa: CASSPPGREGHEQYF
j_gene: TRBJ2-7; abundance: NA; v_gene: TRBV10-3; d_gene: TRBD2; CDR3nt: TGTGCCATCAGTGGTGGTCGGGAGGACCCCTTAAATTTC; CDR3aa: CAISGGREDPLNF